What follows are 31 T cell receptor beta chains derived from one specimen sequenced in a study of blood T cell repertoires in COVID-19. Repertoires were generated with immunoSEQ multiplex PCR, while TCRdb's copy carries only in-frame clones and drops some. Of approximately 90,000 clones in the sample, roughly 80% are singletons; the top ten hold 3% to 4%. Sequencing was carried out using peripheral blood. Receptors originate from a man aged 45-65 years with acute or convalescent COVID-19.

The rearrangement links TRBV5-4 to TRBJ1-2, with 9 bases matching TRBD1. CDR1 and CDR2 (germline): SGHNT, YYREEE (reference sequence). Trimming cost V 3 bases and J 3 bases; bases outside gene matches: 6. This CDR3 region has 15 residues. CDR3 protein: CASSWGTGNYYGYTF. The DNA for the CDR3 is TGTGCCAGCAGCTGGGGGACAGGGAATTACTATGGCTACACCTTC.

As regards this clone: This CDR3 is also generated by other DNA sequences in the sample. The V gene is TRBV7-2, the J gene TRBJ1-1, with 7 positions matching TRBD1. This CDR3 is 14 amino acids long. Germline CDR1 reads SGHTA; CDR2 reads FQGNSA. V lost 5 bases to trimming and J lost 1 base; unmatched junction nucleotides: 4. Here the CDR3 reads CASSAGTANTEAFF. The DNA of the CDR3 is TGTGCCAGCAGCGCCGGGACAGCGAACACTGAAGCTTTCTTT.

This clone occurred once. In DNA form, the CDR3 reads TGTGCCAGTAGTAACCGGCTGAATAGCGGGGAAGAGACCCAGTACTTC. Translation gives CASSNRLNSGEETQYF. The chain couples TRBV19 to TRBJ2-5, with 8 positions matching TRBD2. Trimming cost V 4 bases and J 3 bases; bases outside gene matches: 10. This CDR3 region has 16 residues. Germline values: CDR1 LNHDA, CDR2 SQIVND (reference sequence).

This rearrangement joins TRBV4-3 to TRBJ2-2, with D unclear. The CDR3 runs 15 residues. Trimming removed 4 bases from V and 1 base from J, with 10 bases in between. Germline CDR1 and CDR2: LGHNA and YSLEER. The DNA for the CDR3 is TGCGCCAGCAGCCCAAGTTCAGGGAACACCGGGGAGCTGTTTTTT. Protein sequence: CASSPSSGNTGELFF.

The rearrangement uses TRBV9 and TRBJ2-2, with a possible D match to TRBD1 (6 bases). Germline V gene sequence: CDR1 SGDLS, CDR2 YYNGEE. V gave up 1 base and J gave up 1 base, with 14 bases separating them. The CDR3 extends over 17 amino acids. The CDR3 loop is CASSVNSDSLNTGELFF. CDR3 DNA sequence: TGTGCCAGCAGCGTAAATTCGGACAGTCTGAACACCGGGGAGCTGTTTTTT.

This chain uses TRBV29-1 with TRBJ2-7; tentatively, D is TRBD2 (5 bases). The CDR3 is made up of 16 amino acids. Deletions cut 3 bases from V and 2 bases from J, with 20 bases between. Germline V gene sequence: CDR1 SQVTM, CDR2 ANQGSEA. CDR3 sequence (DNA): TGCAGCGTTGAGGGGTCAGAACTGGACGGGACCTACGAGCAGTACTTC. It specifies CSVEGSELDGTYEQYF.

The chain is built from TRBV2 and TRBJ2-2; 9 bases fit TRBD1. Germline V gene sequence: CDR1 SNHLY, CDR2 FYNNEI. V shed 8 bases and J 5 bases; nucleotides not matched to a gene: 9. There are 15 residues in the CDR3. The chain's CDR3 is CASDRDRALTGELFF. CDR3 DNA sequence: TGTGCCAGCGACCGGGACAGGGCTTTGACCGGGGAGCTGTTTTTT.

The V call is TRBV10-3, the J call TRBJ2-7, with D maybe TRBD1 (6 bases). Germline V CDR1 and CDR2: ENHRY, SYGVKD. V shed 6 bases and J shed 6 bases, with 12 bases lying between them. This CDR3 spans 12 amino acids. Here the CDR3 DNA reads TGTGCCATCAGCCGGGACAACTTCGAGCAGTACTTC. Translating gives CAISRDNFEQYF.

V is TRBV5-4 and J is TRBJ2-5; a weak D match, TRBD1 (6 bases). Germline values: CDR1 SGHNT, CDR2 YYREEE (reference sequence). The germline V and J ends were trimmed by 2 bases and 3 bases, with 8 bases remaining between them. This CDR3 spans 13 amino acids. The DNA of the CDR3 is TGTGCCAGCAGCTTCTGGACAGAAGAGACCCAGTACTTC. This translates into CASSFWTEETQYF.

This clone was detected a few times. V is TRBV10-1 and J is TRBJ2-1, with 9 bases matching TRBD2. This CDR3 comprises 16 residues. With 0 bases clipped from V and 6 bases from J, the junction kept 6 bases outside the gene matches. Germline CDR1 is WNHNN and CDR2 is SYGVQD (reference sequence). In DNA, the CDR3 is TGCGCCAGCAGTGAGTCGCCGAGCGGGGGGACCAATGAGCAGTTCTTC. It translates to CASSESPSGGTNEQFF.

V gene TRBV6-1 combines with J gene TRBJ1-6, with D possibly being TRBD1 (5 bases). The CDR3 length is 16 residues. CDR1 MNHNS and CDR2 SASEGT come from the germline V gene. V lost 3 bases to trimming and J lost 0 bases, with 9 bases between them. CDR3 nucleotides: TGTGCCAGCAGTGATCTGCAGGGCTCCTATAATTCACCCCTCCACTTT. Translated, it gives CASSDLQGSYNSPLHF.

The V call is TRBV28, the J call TRBJ1-4; D may be TRBD1 (6 bases). The CDR3 runs 15 residues. With 5 bases removed from V and 7 bases from J, the gap between germline ends came to 17 bases. Germline V gene data show CDR1 as MDHEN and CDR2 as SYDVKM. CDR3 amino acids: CASSPPGAGGEKLFF. CDR3 DNA: TGTGCCAGCAGTCCTCCAGGGGCGGGGGGTGAAAAACTGTTTTTT.

The V and J genes are TRBV11-2 and TRBJ2-5; D not certain. V dropped 5 bases and J dropped 7 bases, with 11 bases sitting between them. Per germline, CDR1 SGHAT and CDR2 FQNNGV. This CDR3 comprises 12 residues. The CDR3 nucleotides are TGTGCCAGCAGCCTCCAGGTGTCGACCCAGTACTTC. Translation: CASSLQVSTQYF.

The chain recombines TRBV11-2 with TRBJ2-7; TRBD2 matches 12 bases. The CDR3 runs to 17 residues. The germline V gene has CDR1 SGHAT and CDR2 FQNNGV. J was trimmed by 4 bases and V by 2 bases; bases with no gene match: 9. CDR3 DNA: TGTGCCAGCAGCTTACGCCCTCTAGCGGGAGGGGTATACGAGCAGTACTTC. Its protein product is CASSLRPLAGGVYEQYF. Drawing the rest from reference TRBV11-2 and TRBJ2-7, the complete variable domain is EAGVAQSPRYKIIEKRQSVAFWCNPISGHATLYWYQQILGQGPKLLIQFQNNGVVDDSQLPKDRFSAERLKGVDSTLKIQPAKLEDSAVYLCASSLRPLAGGVYEQYFGPGTRLTVT.

The chain couples TRBV5-1 to TRBJ1-1, with a possible D match to TRBD1 (5 bases). The CDR3 runs 14 residues. CDR1 is SGHRS and CDR2 is YFSETQ in the germline V gene. Trimming removed 3 bases from V and 0 bases from J, with 9 bases in between. The CDR3 region is CASSWGVLNTEAFF. DNA for the CDR3: TGCGCCAGCAGCTGGGGGGTCTTGAACACTGAAGCTTTCTTT. The full variable domain, its missing parts supplied by reference TRBV5-1 and TRBJ1-1, is KAGVTQTPRYLIKTRGQQVTLSCSPISGHRSVSWYQQTPGQGLQFLFEYFSETQRNKGNFPGRFSGRQFSNSRSEMNVSTLELGDSALYLCASSWGVLNTEAFFGQGTRLTVV.

The rearrangement uses TRBV4-3 and TRBJ2-2; 13 bases match TRBD2. Germline V gene data show CDR1 as LGHNA and CDR2 as YSLEER. The trim removed 0 bases at V and 4 bases at J, leaving 11 bases unmatched. The CDR3 contains 20 residues. The CDR3, as DNA: TGCGCCAGCAGCCAAGATTCCGGAGGGACTAGCGGGGCCCCCACCGGGGAGCTGTTTTTT. This codes for CASSQDSGGTSGAPTGELFF.

CDR3 region: CSVELGQGAHEQYF. CDR3 DNA: TGCAGCGTTGAACTTGGACAGGGGGCTCACGAGCAGTACTTC. The chain is built from TRBV29-1 and TRBJ2-7, with 11 bases lining up with TRBD1. The V gene end was trimmed by 2 bases and the J gene end by 5 bases; junction bases not matched to a gene: 5. The CDR3 consists of 14 residues. Germline CDR1 SQVTM, CDR2 ANQGSEA.

The chain couples TRBV10-3 to TRBJ2-7, with 12 bases aligning to TRBD2. J lost 0 bases, V lost 6 bases, and 9 bases had no gene match. Germline CDR1 reads ENHRY; CDR2 reads SYGVKD. This CDR3 contains 17 residues. The CDR3 here is CAISAGLGLAGSYEQYF. The CDR3 DNA is TGTGCCATCAGCGCGGGATTGGGACTAGCGGGCTCCTACGAGCAGTACTTC.

This clone came up a few times. V usage is TRBV7-8 and J usage is TRBJ2-1, with D possibly being TRBD1 (5 bases). Germline V lookup: CDR1 SGHVS, CDR2 FQNEAQ. The CDR3 is 13 amino acids. Trimming took 5 bases from V and 3 from J, leaving 8 bases between them. In nucleotides, the CDR3 is TGTGCCAGCAGCCAGACAGACTACAATGAGCAGTTCTTC. Translation: CASSQTDYNEQFF.

The chain links TRBV11-3 to TRBJ2-3; D uncertain. The CDR3 has 13 amino acids. Germline lookup yields CDR1 SGHNT and CDR2 YENEEA. V lost 2 bases and J lost 3, with 6 bases in between. The CDR3 region is CASSLQETDTQYF. As DNA, the CDR3 is TGTGCCAGCAGCTTACAGGAAACAGATACGCAGTATTTT.

The chain combines TRBV4-3 with TRBJ2-4; 9 bases match TRBD1. The germline V gene encodes CDR1 LGHNA and CDR2 YSLEER. The junction had 2 bases not matched to a gene; V was cut back by 4 bases and J by 4 bases. The CDR3 has 14 amino acids. The CDR3 sequence is CASSPGQGKNIQYF. The CDR3 DNA follows: TGCGCCAGCAGCCCCGGACAGGGGAAAAACATTCAGTACTTC.

The chain is built from TRBV28 and TRBJ2-4; weak D call: TRBD2 (6 bases). The ends were cut back, 2 bases at V and 0 bases at J, with 8 bases in the middle. In germline, CDR1 is MDHEN, CDR2 SYDVKM. This CDR3 contains 15 residues. The CDR3 spells CASSLSGQAKNIQYF. CDR3 bases: TGTGCCAGCAGTTTAAGCGGGCAAGCCAAAAACATTCAGTACTTC.

The J gene is TRBJ2-2, the V gene TRBV11-2; 8 bases align to TRBD1. CDR1 and CDR2 from the germline V gene are SGHAT and FQNNGV. The CDR3 consists of 17 residues. V lost 1 base and J lost 4; bases outside the gene matches: 8. Here the CDR3 DNA reads TGTGCCAGCAGCTTAGTTGAGACAGGGGTGACCACCGGGGAGCTGTTTTTT. This encodes CASSLVETGVTTGELFF.

The chain recombines TRBV10-3 with TRBJ1-2; TRBD1 matches at 8 bases. Trimming cost V 0 bases and J 3 bases; bases outside gene matches: 3. The CDR3 covers 15 residues. Germline V gene sequence: CDR1 ENHRY, CDR2 SYGVKD. In nucleotides, the CDR3 is TGTGCCATCAGTGAGTCGAACAGGGGGGACTATGGCTACACCTTC. Amino acids: CAISESNRGDYGYTF.

The rearrangement links TRBV18 to TRBJ2-2; D might be TRBD1 (5 bases). Germline lookup yields CDR1 KGHSH and CDR2 LQKENI. CDR3 length: 15 residues. The ends were cut back, 3 bases at V and 1 base at J, with 9 bases in the middle. In DNA, the CDR3 is TGTGCCAGCTCACCGCAACAGGAGAACACCGGGGAGCTGTTTTTT. Its translation is CASSPQQENTGELFF.

A few counts support this clone. This sequence joins TRBV11-2 and TRBJ2-5, with TRBD2 as a possible D gene (6 bases). CDR3 length: 15 residues. The ends were cut back, 4 bases at V and 5 bases at J, with 17 bases in the middle. The germline V gene encodes CDR1 SGHAT and CDR2 FQNNGV. The CDR3: CASSSAGTSIETQYF. The CDR3 DNA follows: TGTGCCAGCAGCTCGGCCGGGACTTCGATTGAGACCCAGTACTTC.

The rearrangement links TRBV6-5 to TRBJ2-7, with D hard to call. The germline V and J ends were trimmed by 0 bases and 0 bases, with 9 bases remaining between them. This CDR3 contains 15 residues. Germline CDR1 reads MNHEY; CDR2 reads SVGAGI. The CDR3 here is CASSYSGRSSYEQYF. The CDR3 coding sequence is TGTGCCAGCAGTTACTCGGGCCGAAGCTCCTACGAGCAGTACTTC.

This chain connects TRBV6-5 to TRBJ2-2; 13 nucleotides match TRBD2. The CDR3 extends over 15 amino acids. Per the germline V gene, CDR1 is MNHEY and CDR2 is SVGAGI. V trimming: 6 bases; J trimming: 6 bases; junction bases outside the gene matches: 4. The CDR3 DNA sequence: TGTGCCAGCAGACAACTAGCGGGAGGGCCCGGGGAGCTGTTTTTT. Residues: CASRQLAGGPGELFF.

This clone showed up just a few times. The chain links TRBV6-4 to TRBJ2-1, with TRBD2 matching 8 bases. CDR1 and CDR2 (germline): MRHNA, SNTAGT. CDR3 length equals 14 residues. The junction had 11 bases not matched to a gene; V was cut back by 7 bases and J by 9 bases. CDR3 bases: TGTGCCAGCACCCCAGAAGCGGGAGCCTTTGAGCAGTTCTTC. It specifies CASTPEAGAFEQFF.

This sequence joins TRBV28 and TRBJ1-4; maybe TRBD1 (5 bases). This CDR3 has 14 amino acids. V was pared by 3 bases and J by 7 bases, with 12 bases between. Looked up from germline, CDR1 is MDHEN and CDR2 is SYDVKM. In nucleotides, the CDR3 is TGTGCCAGCAGTTTGGTGGACAAGGGTGAAAAACTGTTTTTT. Its translation: CASSLVDKGEKLFF.

The gene calls are TRBV7-7 and TRBJ2-1, with unresolved D. Germline V gene sequence: CDR1 SSHAT, CDR2 FNYEAQ (reference sequence). CDR3 size: 15 residues. V dropped 5 bases and J dropped 8 bases, with 19 bases sitting between them. CDR3 in DNA: TGTGCCAGCAGCCAATTAGTAACCAACCGGGATGAGCAGTTCTTC. Protein sequence: CASSQLVTNRDEQFF.